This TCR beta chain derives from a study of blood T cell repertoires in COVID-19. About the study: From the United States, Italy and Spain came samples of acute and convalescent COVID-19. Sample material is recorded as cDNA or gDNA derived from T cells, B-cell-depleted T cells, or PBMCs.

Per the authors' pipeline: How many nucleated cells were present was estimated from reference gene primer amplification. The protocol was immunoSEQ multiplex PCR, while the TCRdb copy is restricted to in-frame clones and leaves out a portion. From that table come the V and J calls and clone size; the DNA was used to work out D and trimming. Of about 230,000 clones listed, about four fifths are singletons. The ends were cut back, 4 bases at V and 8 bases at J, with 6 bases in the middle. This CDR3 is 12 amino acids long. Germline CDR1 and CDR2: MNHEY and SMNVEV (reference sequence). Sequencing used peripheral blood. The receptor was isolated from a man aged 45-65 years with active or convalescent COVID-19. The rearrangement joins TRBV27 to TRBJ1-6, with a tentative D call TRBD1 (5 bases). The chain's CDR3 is CASSWGDSPLHF. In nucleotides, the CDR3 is TGTGCCAGCAGTTGGGGGGATTCACCCCTCCACTTT.